This T cell receptor beta chain is from a study of sequential checkpoint blockade in melanoma. Only in-frame clones appear in the TCRdb table, and some are missing; sequencing was by immunoSEQ multiplex PCR. The table lists about 3,500 clones, about 20% of them singletons. Treatment noted: randomized to nivolumab then ipilimumab (arm A) or the reverse (arm B). Germline-derived CDR1 and CDR2 are LNHDA and SQIVND (reference sequence). The V end lost 4 bases, the J end lost 4 bases, and 19 bases lay between the germline ends. The CDR3 has 16 amino acids. Here the sequenced sample was tumor tissue (inferred from file names), taken from a patient given nivolumab and ipilimumab in sequence. The origin of this receptor is a human donor with melanoma. The V gene is TRBV19, the J gene TRBJ1-2, with a weak D call TRBD1 (5 bases). CDR3 loop: CASSKVVGDELYGYTF. In DNA form, the CDR3 reads TGTGCCAGTAGTAAGGTGGTGGGGGACGAACTCTATGGCTACACCTTC.